Detailed here is one T cell receptor beta chain. The repertoire was sequenced with immunoSEQ multiplex PCR; TCRdb's copy has only in-frame clones and lacks some. Of approximately 170,000 clones detected, 84% appear once; the ten largest clones hold about 2.7%. The trim removed 2 bases at V and 4 bases at J, leaving 12 bases unmatched. The CDR3 contains 19 residues. The V gene's germline CDR1 is LNHNV and CDR2 YYDKDF (reference sequence). The data stem from a study of blood T cell repertoires in COVID-19. As for the study in general: COVID-19 samples from acute and convalescent phases originated in the United States, Italy and Spain. The cDNA or gDNA used as material had been derived from T cells, B-cell-depleted T cells, or PBMCs.

The source is a woman aged 80 or older with COVID-19, enrolled during active disease. Sequenced sample: peripheral blood. This rearrangement joins TRBV15 to TRBJ1-5, with 12 nucleotides matching TRBD1. CDR3 in DNA: TGTGCCACCAGCAGATCACCGGGACAGGGGGCTGTGGGAAATCAGCCCCAGCATTTT. Residues: CATSRSPGQGAVGNQPQHF.